This T cell receptor (beta chain) was captured by sequencing in a study of OX40 agonist ivuxolimab in advanced cancers. Across the whole study: Ivuxolimab, which patients received intravenously every 2 weeks, was dosed at 0.01 to 10 mg/kg.

On this clone: The antigen remains unidentified.

The assay was immunoSEQ multiplex PCR, and TCRdb's table has in-frame clones only and misses some. There are over 85,000 clones in the sample; about nine tenths occur only once, and 0.27% lies in the top ten. The study's findings and limits: The mean number of expanded clones was higher in CD8+ T cells than in CD4+.

Germline lookup yields CDR1 KGHSH and CDR2 LQKENI. The CDR3 is 16 residues long. Trimming removed 4 bases from V and 7 bases from J, with 19 bases in between. Sequencing was performed on CD4+ or CD8+ T cells sorted from blood, taken in a trial of the OX40 agonist ivuxolimab. The TCR originated in an adult with an advanced solid tumor such as melanoma, head and neck, liver or kidney cancer. The rearrangement uses TRBV18 and TRBJ1-4, with D perhaps TRBD1 (6 bases). The CDR3 sequence: CASSRGALSEAEKLFF. For the CDR3, the DNA is TGTGCCAGCTCACGGGGGGCGCTGAGTGAGGCTGAAAAACTGTTTTTT.